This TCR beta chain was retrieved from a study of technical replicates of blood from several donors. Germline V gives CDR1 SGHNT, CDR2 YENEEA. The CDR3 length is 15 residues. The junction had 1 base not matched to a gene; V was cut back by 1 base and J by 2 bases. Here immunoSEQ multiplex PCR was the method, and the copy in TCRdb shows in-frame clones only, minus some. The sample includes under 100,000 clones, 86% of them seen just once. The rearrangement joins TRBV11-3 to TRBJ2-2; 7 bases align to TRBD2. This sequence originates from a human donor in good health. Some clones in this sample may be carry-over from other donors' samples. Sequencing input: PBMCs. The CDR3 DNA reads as TGTGCCAGCAGCTTAGGCGGGAGAAACACCGGGGAGCTGTTTTTT. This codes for CASSLGGRNTGELFF.